A single sample is the source of the 25 T cell receptor beta chains below, sequenced in a study of blood T cell repertoires in COVID-19. Sequenced by immunoSEQ multiplex PCR; TCRdb stores in-frame clones only, minus some. The table lists roughly 500,000 clones, roughly 87% of them singletons, with about 1% in the top ten. Sequences were obtained from peripheral blood. The receptors stem from a man aged 18 to 30 with COVID-19, enrolled during active disease.

A note on this clone: One end of the junction varies from germline; a read error may be responsible. This sequence joins TRBV19 and TRBJ1-2, with 9 bases that match TRBD1. The CDR3 sequence is 12 residues long. The germline V gene encodes CDR1 LNHDA and CDR2 SQIVND (reference sequence). CDR3 coding DNA: TGTGCCAGCCGGGACAGGGCCTATCGCTACACCTTC. Encoded protein: CASRDRAYRYTF.

V and J are TRBV19 and TRBJ1-1; 7 bases line up with TRBD1. Germline assignment: CDR1 LNHDA and CDR2 SQIVND (reference sequence). After removal of 6 bases from V and 2 bases from J, the junction contained 6 bases not matched to a gene. The CDR3 has 14 amino acids. The CDR3 protein is CASRRGQFNTEAFF. The CDR3 coding sequence is TGTGCCAGTAGACGGGGACAGTTCAACACTGAAGCTTTCTTT.

The chain employs TRBV27 and TRBJ2-3; tentatively, D is TRBD2 (5 bases). Germline V CDR1 and CDR2: MNHEY, SMNVEV (reference sequence). V was pared by 5 bases and J by 4 bases, with 16 bases between. The CDR3 runs 15 residues. CDR3 bases: TGTGCCAGCAGTCTCGGACTTTCCACATCAGATACGCAGTATTTT. It yields the protein CASSLGLSTSDTQYF.

V usage is TRBV6-6 and J usage is TRBJ2-2; 9 bases line up with TRBD1. CDR3 length: 15 amino acids. Germline assignment: CDR1 MNHNY and CDR2 SVGAGI (reference sequence). V shed 7 bases and J 6 bases; nucleotides not matched to a gene: 9. The CDR3 DNA is TGTGCCAGCATCCCCAGTGGGGACAGGGCCGGGGAGCTGTTTTTT. Protein: CASIPSGDRAGELFF.

This clone was counted many times. The rearrangement joins TRBV16 to TRBJ2-1, with 8 bases lining up with TRBD2. CDR1 and CDR2 (germline): KGHSY, FQNENV. This CDR3 has 19 amino acids. V lost 1 base and J lost 2; bases outside the gene matches: 13. CDR3 bases: TGTGCCAGCAGCCAATTGGGTCTAGCGGGCCAGGTGGCCTACAATGAGCAGTTCTTC. Its translation: CASSQLGLAGQVAYNEQFF.

The V gene is TRBV7-2, the J gene TRBJ1-1; no definite D call. The germline V gene encodes CDR1 SGHTA and CDR2 FQGNSA. The CDR3 spans 13 residues. V was shortened by 5 bases and J by 3 bases, with 10 bases between the two germline ends. CDR3 sequence: CASSPRQDTEAFF. CDR3 DNA sequence: TGTGCCAGCAGCCCCCGACAAGACACTGAAGCTTTCTTT.

The CDR3 DNA is TGTGCCACCGCTGGCGGGGGCACAGATACGCAGTATTTT. It codes for CATAGGGTDTQYF. The chain recombines TRBV15 with TRBJ2-3; a weak D match, TRBD2 (6 bases). The CDR3 runs 13 residues. V lost 8 bases to trimming and J lost 1 base, with 10 bases between them. Germline lookup yields CDR1 LNHNV and CDR2 YYDKDF (reference sequence).

The gene calls are TRBV5-1 and TRBJ2-1; 11 bases map to TRBD1. V lost 4 bases, J lost 10 bases, and 7 bases stayed unmatched. CDR3 length: 14 residues. Germline V gene lookup returns CDR1 SGHRS and CDR2 YFSETQ. CDR3 coding DNA: TGCGCCAGCAGCGTAGGGACAGGGGGAAGGGAGCAGTTCTTC. Translated, it gives CASSVGTGGREQFF.

The gene calls are TRBV29-1 and TRBJ1-2; D is unresolved. From germline, CDR1 is SQVTM and CDR2 ANQGSEA. CDR3 length: 14 amino acids. The V and J ends lost 7 bases and 0 bases respectively, with 15 bases between them. CDR3 region: CSAGTELSNYGYTF. The CDR3 region has the DNA TGCAGCGCCGGTACAGAACTTTCTAACTATGGCTACACCTTC.

This clone was picked up a small number of times. The chain carries TRBV30 and TRBJ1-6, with a tentative D call TRBD1 (5 bases). The CDR3 consists of 13 residues. Trimming pared 0 bases from V and 10 bases from J, leaving 10 bases between. Germline assignment: CDR1 GTSNPN and CDR2 SVGIG (reference sequence). The CDR3 coding sequence is TGTGCCTGGAGTGTCAGCCGGGGGTCACCCCTCCACTTT. Translating it yields CAWSVSRGSPLHF.

The chain couples TRBV21-1 to TRBJ2-2; TRBD2 is taken as the D call from the table, unchecked against the DNA. TRBV21-1 corresponds to a pseudogene. The CDR3 runs 21 residues. The DNA for the CDR3 is TGTGCCAGCAGCAAACGGACTAGCGGGACCTACCACCCTACGAACACCGGGGAGCTGTTTTTT. Protein: CASSKRTSGTYHPTNTGELFF.

The chain has TRBV2 and TRBJ2-2, with a tentative D call TRBD2 (7 bases). V dropped 6 bases and J dropped 4 bases, with 15 bases sitting between them. Per the germline V gene, CDR1 is SNHLY and CDR2 is FYNNEI. CDR3 length: 15 residues. The CDR3 sequence is CASRSGRGSTGELFF. The CDR3 DNA reads TGTGCCAGCAGGTCGGGGAGGGGGAGCACCGGGGAGCTGTTTTTT.

V and J are TRBV18 and TRBJ1-1, with 7 bases identical to TRBD1. Germline values: CDR1 KGHSH, CDR2 LQKENI. Trimming at V came to 5 bases and at J to 4 bases, leaving 4 bases not matched to a gene. The CDR3 totals 13 residues. The CDR3 DNA reads TGTGCCAGCTCATCCACAGGGGTCACTGAAGCTTTCTTT. It encodes CASSSTGVTEAFF.

This chain joins TRBV2 and TRBJ1-1; D is uncertain. The CDR3 extends over 14 amino acids. Per the germline V gene, CDR1 is SNHLY and CDR2 is FYNNEI. V was cut by 2 bases and J by 4 bases, with 11 bases left in between. CDR3 nucleotides: TGTGCCAGCAGTGAATCGCAAGTCGGCACTGAAGCTTTCTTT. Its protein product is CASSESQVGTEAFF.

The V and J genes are TRBV19 and TRBJ2-1; 10 bases fit TRBD2. CDR1 is LNHDA and CDR2 is SQIVND in the germline V gene (reference sequence). The J segment lost 7 bases and the V segment lost 5 bases, leaving 11 bases of the junction unmatched. The CDR3 spans 16 residues. CDR3 sequence reads: CASSSLRGSGRNEQFF. The CDR3 DNA follows: TGTGCCAGTAGTTCTCTCCGTGGTAGCGGGAGGAATGAGCAGTTCTTC.

The V and J genes are TRBV4-2 and TRBJ2-5; 8 bases align to TRBD1. The CDR3 extends over 15 amino acids. Germline values: CDR1 LGHNA, CDR2 YNFKEQ. The V segment lost 2 bases and the J segment 4 bases; nucleotides outside the gene matches: 6. The CDR3 DNA reads as TGTGCCAGCAGCCAACAACAGGGGGATGGAGAGACCCAGTACTTC. This translates into CASSQQQGDGETQYF.

The chain links TRBV10-3 to TRBJ2-3, with a tentative D call TRBD2 (6 bases). CDR1 and CDR2 (germline): ENHRY, SYGVKD. The CDR3 consists of 15 residues. Trimming took off 5 bases at V and 0 bases at J, with 12 bases between the two ends. CDR3 sequence reads: CAISLSGSSTDTQYF. The DNA for the CDR3 is TGTGCCATCAGTTTATCCGGGAGTAGCACAGATACGCAGTATTTT.

The J gene is TRBJ2-5, the V gene TRBV7-6; 12 bases line up with TRBD2. The CDR3 runs to 15 residues. J lost 5 bases, V lost 4 bases, and 5 bases had no gene match. Germline values: CDR1 SGHVS, CDR2 FNYEAQ. The CDR3 DNA reads TGTGCCAGCAGCTCACTAGCGGGGGGAACGGAGACCCAGTACTTC. It is translated as CASSSLAGGTETQYF.

The chain carries TRBV6-5 and TRBJ1-5; TRBD1 agrees at 11 bases. Germline V gene lookup returns CDR1 MNHEY and CDR2 SVGAGI. J gave up 7 bases and V 6 bases, and 8 bases lay outside the gene matches. The CDR3 consists of 15 residues. The CDR3, as DNA: TGTGCCAGCAGCCTCGGACAGGGGGCGCGACAGCCCCAGCATTTT. Translating gives CASSLGQGARQPQHF.

The chain joins TRBV5-1 to TRBJ1-4, with 11 nucleotides matching TRBD1. Germline V CDR1 and CDR2: SGHRS, YFSETQ. The CDR3 is 14 residues long. Trimming removed 4 bases from V and 8 bases from J; junction bases left unmatched: 4. The DNA for the CDR3 is TGCGCCAGCAGCATCGGGACAGGGGGAGAAAAACTGTTTTTT. It is translated as CASSIGTGGEKLFF.

The CDR3 sequence: CASSPSRGGNQPQHF. The CDR3 nucleotides are TGTGCCAGCAGCCCCAGCCGGGGAGGCAATCAGCCCCAGCATTTT. The rearrangement links TRBV4-2 to TRBJ1-5; D gene ambiguous. Between the trimmed V and J ends, which lost 4 bases and 2 bases, there was a span of 12 bases. The length of the CDR3 is 15 residues. Germline loops: CDR1 LGHNA, CDR2 YNFKEQ.

The rearrangement joins TRBV12-3 or TRBV12-4 to TRBJ1-2; a possible D gene is TRBD1 (6 bases). Deletions cut 6 bases from V and 9 bases from J, with 17 bases between. The length of the CDR3 is 13 residues. The CDR3 sequence: CASSDTGRRSYTF. CDR3 coding DNA: TGTGCCAGCAGCGATACAGGGAGACGCAGCTACACCTTC.

V usage is TRBV27 and J usage is TRBJ2-2; 13 positions agree with TRBD2. V gave up 5 bases and J gave up 1 base; unmatched junction bases: 10. The germline CDR1 and CDR2 sequences are MNHEY and SMNVEV (reference sequence). The CDR3 has 19 amino acids. CDR3 coding DNA: TGTGCCAGCAGTCTCCGAGGACTAGCGGGAGCTCAGAACACCGGGGAGCTGTTTTTT. Protein sequence: CASSLRGLAGAQNTGELFF.

CDR3 sequence reads: CASSRTSGQGSIETQYF. The CDR3 coding sequence is TGTGCCAGCAGCCGAACTTCGGGACAGGGTAGTATAGAGACCCAGTACTTC. The chain has TRBV3-1 (or the pseudogene TRBV3-2) and TRBJ2-5; 9 bases are shared with TRBD1. The J segment lost 4 bases and the V segment lost 4 bases, leaving 13 bases of the junction unmatched. Looked up from germline, CDR1 is LGHDT and CDR2 is YNNKEL (reference sequence). This CDR3 has 17 amino acids.

The CDR3 loop is CAWSVSSRWSGSAYEQYF. CDR3 in DNA: TGTGCCTGGAGTGTATCGTCCCGGTGGTCAGGGTCTGCCTACGAGCAGTACTTC. This chain links TRBV30 with TRBJ2-7; TRBD1 might be the D (5 bases). Looked up from germline, CDR1 is GTSNPN and CDR2 is SVGIG (reference sequence). Deletions cut 0 bases from V and 2 bases from J, with 23 bases between. The CDR3 length is 18 residues.